These 11 T cell receptor beta chains share one sample of origin, sequenced in a study of CXCR3-negative and CXCR3-positive naive CD8 T cells. 5' RACE that incorporated UMI labels was used to prepare the TRB cDNA libraries. TCRdb reprocessed the 5' RACE reads; each CDR3 protein has one entry and no DNA is given. In all, the sample yields approximately 56,000 distinct CDR3 sequences. The sequencing input was memory CD8+ T cells from blood. These receptors all come from a human donor in good health. Some clones in this sample may be carry-over from other donors' samples.

This rearrangement joins TRBV6-2 or TRBV6-3 to TRBJ2-7. Germline CDR1 reads MNHEY; CDR2 reads SVGEGT. CDR3 length: 13 amino acids. CDR3: CASSYSSSYEQYF.

The chain recombines TRBV10-2 with TRBJ2-1. Germline loops: CDR1 WSHSY, CDR2 SAAADI. This CDR3 spans 13 amino acids. CDR3 sequence reads: CASSEGNSNEQFF.

The chain's CDR3 is CASSAGVSATYEQYF. The chain uses TRBV5-6 and TRBJ2-7. The CDR3 is 15 amino acids. The germline gives CDR1 SGHDT, CDR2 YYEEEE.

The genes are TRBV20-1 and TRBJ2-1; TCRdb reports TRBD2, a call that lacks DNA to check it against. Germline CDR1 reads DFQATT; CDR2 reads SNEGSKA (reference sequence). There are 13 residues in the CDR3. The CDR3 sequence: CSASGGAKNEQFF.

The chain combines TRBV21-1 with TRBJ2-5; TCRdb reports TRBD1, a call that lacks DNA to check it against. TRBV21-1 is shown as a pseudogene. The CDR3 runs 15 residues. The CDR3 is CASSDGRGRKETQYF.

V usage is TRBV5-1 and J usage is TRBJ2-1; the TRBD1 assignment by TCRdb is unverifiable without DNA. CDR1 is SGHRS and CDR2 is YFSETQ in the germline V gene. This CDR3 spans 13 amino acids. The CDR3 loop reads CASPRGRSDEQFF.

The genes are TRBV13 and TRBJ2-7; TCRdb reports TRBD2, a call that lacks DNA to check it against. The CDR3 covers 18 residues. Germline assignment: CDR1 PRHDT and CDR2 FYEKMQ (reference sequence). The CDR3 protein is CASSPPQGTGTRGHEQYF. Using reference TRBV13 and TRBJ2-7 for the parts outside the CDR3, the full variable domain is AAGVIQSPRHLIKEKRETATLKCYPIPRHDTVYWYQQGPGQDPQFLISFYEKMQSDKGSIPDRFSAQQFSDYHSELNMSSLELGDSALYFCASSPPQGTGTRGHEQYFGPGTRLTVT.

V gene TRBV7-9 combines with J gene TRBJ2-7; lacking DNA, the TRBD1 call made by TCRdb goes unchecked. The CDR3 has 13 amino acids. Germline CDR1 is SEHNR and CDR2 is FQNEAQ (reference sequence). CDR3 in amino acids: CASGDQSSYEQYF. Complete variable domain (other parts from reference TRBV7-9 and TRBJ2-7): DTGVSQNPRHKITKRGQNVTFRCDPISEHNRLYWYRQTLGQGPEFLTYFQNEAQLEKSRLLSDRFSAERPKGSFSTLEIQRTEQGDSAMYLCASGDQSSYEQYFGPGTRLTVT.

The chain uses TRBV2 and TRBJ2-3; TCRdb's D call, TRBD2, is unchecked because there is no DNA. CDR1 is SNHLY and CDR2 is FYNNEI in the germline V gene. This CDR3 has 15 residues. The CDR3: CANAAETLTTDTQYF.

The chain couples TRBV6-6 to TRBJ2-3; the D call from TCRdb, TRBD2, cannot be confirmed without DNA. Germline V CDR1 and CDR2: MNHNY, SVGAGI (reference sequence). This CDR3 is 12 amino acids long. CDR3 loop: CASSTSGDTQYF.

The chain combines TRBV28 with TRBJ1-5. The CDR3 spans 14 residues. Germline V CDR1 and CDR2: MDHEN, SYDVKM. CDR3 region: CASSLDGGNQPQHF.